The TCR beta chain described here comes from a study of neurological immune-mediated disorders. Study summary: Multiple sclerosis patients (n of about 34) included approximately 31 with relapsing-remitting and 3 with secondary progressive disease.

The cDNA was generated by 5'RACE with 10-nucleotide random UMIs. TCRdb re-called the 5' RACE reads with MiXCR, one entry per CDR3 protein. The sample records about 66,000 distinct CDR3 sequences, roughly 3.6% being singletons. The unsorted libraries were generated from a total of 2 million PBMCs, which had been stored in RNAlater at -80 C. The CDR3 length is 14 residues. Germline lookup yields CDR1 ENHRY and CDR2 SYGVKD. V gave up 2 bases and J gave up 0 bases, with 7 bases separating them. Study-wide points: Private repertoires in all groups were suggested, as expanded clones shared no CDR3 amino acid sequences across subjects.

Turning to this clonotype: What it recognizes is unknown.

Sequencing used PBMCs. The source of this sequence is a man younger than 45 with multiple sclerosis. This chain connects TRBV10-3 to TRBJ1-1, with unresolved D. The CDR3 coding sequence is TGTGCCATCAGTGAGGGACTAATGAACACTGAAGCTTTCTTT. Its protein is CAISEGLMNTEAFF.